Listed below are T cell receptor beta chains from one sample, sequenced in a study of cytomegalovirus exposure and HLA in healthy donors. Here immunoSEQ multiplex PCR was the method, and the copy in TCRdb shows in-frame clones only, minus some. The sample gives over 150,000 clones, just under 80% of which show up once; 1% is in the top ten. The specimen was PBMCs. These receptors were obtained from a woman aged 50 to 65 in good health and CMV-seropositive. Each CDR3 is given with its conserved first and last residue. The D gene is left open where the match is weak. Clone sizes are given selectively: once, few, many, or a class where the clone is expanded.

J | length | size | V | D | CDR3 | DNA
TRBJ2-1 | 16 | few | TRBV18 | TRBD2 | CASSRRTSGLYNEQFF | TGTGCCAGCTCCCGAAGGACTAGCGGCCTCTACAATGAGCAGTTCTTC
TRBJ2-2 | 13 | few | TRBV29-1 | - | CSVVASRTGELFF | TGCAGCGTTGTGGCTAGCAGGACCGGGGAGCTGTTTTTT
TRBJ2-7 | 14 | - | TRBV28 | TRBD1 | CASSLRQGADEQYF | TGTGCCAGCAGTCTACGACAGGGGGCGGACGAGCAGTACTTC
TRBJ1-1 | 17 | - | TRBV18 | TRBD1 | CASSPPRPGTGKGRAFF | TGTGCCAGCTCACCTCCTCGTCCCGGGACAGGGAAAGGCAGAGCTTTCTTT
TRBJ2-3 | 15 | - | TRBV2 | TRBD2 | CASSARGGEIDTQYF | TGTGCCAGCAGTGCCCGGGGGGGAGAAATAGATACGCAGTATTTT
TRBJ1-1 | 14 | - | TRBV19 | - | CASSPGDFFTEAFF | TGTGCCAGTAGTCCCGGGGACTTCTTCACTGAAGCTTTCTTT
TRBJ1-6 | 15 | - | TRBV11-2 | - | CASSLTGWGKSPLHF | TGTGCCAGCAGCTTAACAGGGTGGGGTAAATCACCCCTCCACTTT
TRBJ1-2 | 14 | - | TRBV6-6 | - | CASGPGLPFSGYTF | TGTGCCAGCGGGCCGGGACTCCCCTTCTCTGGCTACACCTTC
TRBJ2-1 | 14 | - | TRBV11-2 | - | CASSLAWADNEQFF | TGTGCCAGCAGCTTAGCTTGGGCAGACAATGAGCAGTTCTTC
TRBJ1-5 | 15 | - | TRBV7-8 | - | CASSPTPSSHQPQHF | TGTGCCAGCAGCCCTACCCCATCGAGCCATCAGCCCCAGCATTTT
TRBJ2-3 | 10 | few | TRBV29-1 | - | CSGTRQSQYF | TGCAGCGGCACCCGACAGTCGCAGTATTTT
TRBJ2-7 | 15 | - | TRBV2 | - | CASSEANRLTYEQYF | TGTGCCAGCAGTGAAGCGAACAGGTTAACCTACGAGCAGTACTTC
TRBJ2-7 | 18 | - | TRBV7-2 | TRBD2 | CASSLKGTSGGAPYEQYF | TGTGCCAGCAGCTTAAAGGGGACTAGCGGGGGGGCCCCCTACGAGCAGTACTTC
TRBJ1-2 | 14 | - | TRBV5-6 | TRBD1 | CASSPSGTAAGYTF | TGTGCCAGCAGCCCTTCCGGGACAGCTGCAGGGTACACCTTC
TRBJ2-7 | 15 | - | TRBV4-3 | - | CASSQDLGGFYEQYF | TGCGCCAGCAGCCAAGATCTCGGGGGTTTTTACGAGCAGTACTTC
TRBJ1-2 | 14 | - | TRBV28 | - | CASSLRPGGYGYTF | TGTGCCAGCAGTTTAAGGCCCGGCGGCTATGGCTACACCTTC
TRBJ2-7 | 15 | - | TRBV28 | TRBD1 | CASSTLAAGGSEQYF | TGTGCCAGCAGCACCCTGGCGGCAGGGGGCTCCGAGCAGTACTTC
TRBJ2-3 | 14 | few | TRBV7-2 | TRBD2 | CASSSGASGSRQYF | TGTGCCAGCAGCTCGGGGGCTAGCGGGTCCCGGCAGTATTTT
TRBJ1-4 | 14 | once | TRBV5-1 | - | CASSFGGDNEKLFF | TGCGCCAGCAGCTTCGGGGGAGATAATGAAAAACTGTTTTTT
TRBJ2-1 | 18 | few | TRBV11-3 | TRBD2 | CASSLTGLAGGRGDEQFF | TGTGCCAGCAGCCTCACCGGACTAGCGGGGGGCCGCGGGGATGAGCAGTTCTTC
TRBJ2-5 | 14 | - | TRBV29-1 | TRBD2 | CSVDAGGLQETQYF | TGCAGCGTTGATGCGGGGGGTCTCCAAGAGACCCAGTACTTC
TRBJ2-7 | 19 | - | TRBV27 | TRBD2 | CASSLVPPLAGGGSYEQYF | TGTGCCAGCAGTTTGGTCCCCCCTCTAGCGGGAGGGGGCTCTTACGAGCAGTACTTC
TRBJ1-3 | 15 | - | TRBV6-5 | - | CASRRLESSGNTIYF | TGTGCCAGCAGGCGTTTAGAAAGCTCTGGAAACACCATATATTTT
TRBJ1-5 | 16 | once | TRBV27 | - | CASSLFGGGSNQPQHF | TGTGCCAGCAGTTTATTCGGGGGGGGAAGCAATCAGCCCCAGCATTTT
TRBJ2-2 | 13 | - | TRBV19 | - | CASIPSGAGELFF | TGTGCCAGTATCCCCTCAGGGGCCGGGGAGCTGTTTTTT
TRBJ1-2 | 17 | - | TRBV5-4 | TRBD1 | CASSLVGGGLEDYGYTF | TGTGCCAGCAGCTTGGTAGGGGGCGGATTGGAGGACTACGGCTACACCTTC
TRBJ2-3 | 13 | once | TRBV29-1 | TRBD2 | CSVQSGGADTQYF | TGCAGCGTCCAAAGCGGGGGGGCGGATACGCAGTATTTT